These 26 T cell receptor beta chains came from one sample sequenced in a study of Graves' ophthalmopathy and Graves' hyperthyroidism. Amplification targeted the TCR beta CDR3 regions, with RNA transcripts as the source material. RT-PCR in the first round used HTBI primers; a second-round multiplex PCR followed. TCRdb re-derived calls from the multiplex PCR reads in MiXCR, one entry per CDR3 protein. The sample has 500,000 to 600,000 distinct CDR3 sequences; roughly 40% are singletons. Sequenced: peripheral blood or thyroid tissue (not recorded which). Every receptor here comes from an adult man with Graves' hyperthyroidism.

This clonotype was seen at least ten times. The chain joins TRBV11-2 to TRBJ2-2; 7 bases line up with TRBD1. This CDR3 is built from 14 residues. Trimming cost V 1 base and J 7 bases; bases outside gene matches: 3. Germline CDR1 reads SGHAT; CDR2 reads FQNNGV. Written as DNA, the CDR3 is TGTGCCAGCAGCTTAGTACAGGGGATCGGGGAGCTGTTTTTT. Residues: CASSLVQGIGELFF.

This clonotype came up many times. The chain is built from TRBV29-1 and TRBJ2-7; possibly TRBD1 for D (6 bases). Between the trimmed V and J ends, which lost 2 bases and 0 bases, there was a span of 8 bases. Per the germline V gene, CDR1 is SQVTM and CDR2 is ANQGSEA. The CDR3 extends over 13 amino acids. CDR3 nucleotides: TGCAGCGTTGAAAAGACAGGCTCCTACGAGCAGTACTTC. It is translated as CSVEKTGSYEQYF.

The sample holds many counts of this clonotype. This chain connects TRBV7-8 to TRBJ2-5; 11 bases are shared with TRBD2. Per germline, CDR1 SGHVS and CDR2 FQNEAQ. Trimming cost V 1 base and J 1 base; bases outside gene matches: 8. CDR3 length: 18 residues. CDR3 residues: CASSLGRLAGGRQETQYF. The CDR3 coding sequence is TGTGCCAGCAGCTTAGGCCGTCTAGCGGGGGGACGCCAAGAGACCCAGTACTTC. Together with reference TRBV7-8 and TRBJ2-5, the CDR3 gives the full variable domain: GAGVSQSPRYKVAKRGQDVALRCDPISGHVSLFWYQQALGQGPEFLTYFQNEAQLDKSGLPSDRFFAERPEGSVSTLKIQRTQQEDSAVYLCASSLGRLAGGRQETQYFGPGTRLLVL.

This clonotype appeared many times. The V call is TRBV10-3, the J call TRBJ2-5; D call uncertain. V lost 2 bases and J 3 bases, leaving 7 bases between the germline ends. Germline V gene sequence: CDR1 ENHRY, CDR2 SYGVKD. There are 13 residues in the CDR3. The CDR3 reads CAISETEEETQYF. The CDR3 coding sequence is TGTGCCATCAGTGAGACAGAAGAAGAGACCCAGTACTTC.

This clonotype appeared many times. CDR3 coding DNA: TGTGCCATCAGCTACAGCGGGTCCGGGCAGCCCCAGCATTTT. It translates to CAISYSGSGQPQHF. The chain couples TRBV10-3 to TRBJ1-5, with unresolved D. This CDR3 has 14 amino acids. Germline assignment: CDR1 ENHRY and CDR2 SYGVKD. The V and J ends lost 6 bases and 7 bases respectively, with 16 bases between them.

This clonotype was picked up many times. V is TRBV7-9 and J is TRBJ2-7, with 8 bases matching TRBD2. Germline V gives CDR1 SEHNR, CDR2 FQNEAQ (reference sequence). The CDR3 runs to 16 residues. Losses at the gene ends were 5 bases for V and 2 bases for J; bases not matched to a gene: 11. CDR3 amino acids: CASSPPLTSGPYEQYF. As DNA, the CDR3 is TGTGCCAGCAGCCCCCCTCTTACTAGCGGCCCCTACGAGCAGTACTTC.

V and J are TRBV14 and TRBJ2-7, with TRBD1 identical over 7 bases. The J call is doubtful: the DNA matches TRBJ2-1 better. Germline assignment: CDR1 SGHDN and CDR2 FVKESK. The CDR3 loop spans 15 amino acids. CDR3 DNA: TGTGCCAGCAGCGTAACCGGGACAGTATCCAATGAGCAGTTCTTC. Translated, it gives CASSVTGTVSNEQFF.

This clonotype was counted many times. The genes are TRBV5-6 and TRBJ1-6, with 7 nucleotides matching TRBD1. CDR1 and CDR2 from the germline V gene are SGHDT and YYEEEE. The CDR3 sequence is 15 residues long. Trimming cost V 4 bases and J 9 bases; bases outside gene matches: 10. The CDR3 sequence is CASSEGQLGGSPLHF. As DNA, the CDR3 is TGTGCCAGCAGCGAGGGACAGCTAGGCGGTTCACCCCTCCACTTT.

The chain employs TRBV12-3 or TRBV12-4 and TRBJ2-3, with D tentatively TRBD1 or TRBD2 (5 bases each). The ends were cut back, 5 bases at V and 5 bases at J, with 8 bases in the middle. There are 12 residues in the CDR3. CDR3 coding DNA: TGTGCCAGCAGTCGGGGCTTAGATACGCAGTATTTT. Protein: CASSRGLDTQYF.

Only a few counts were recorded for this clonotype. The chain is built from TRBV5-1 and TRBJ1-2; 7 nucleotides align to TRBD1. V shed 7 bases and J 8 bases; nucleotides not matched to a gene: 8. Per the germline V gene, CDR1 is SGHRS and CDR2 is YFSETQ. CDR3 length: 12 residues. CDR3 sequence (DNA): TGCGCCAGCGGACCAGGGGGTTCCGGCTACACCTTC. Encoded protein: CASGPGGSGYTF.

The genes are TRBV4-1 and TRBJ2-5; possible D gene TRBD1, 6 bases. CDR1 and CDR2 (germline): MGHRA, YSYEKL. V lost 5 bases and J 9 bases, leaving 16 bases between the germline ends. This CDR3 contains 13 residues. The chain's CDR3 is CASSGDVTGPQYF. The DNA of the CDR3 is TGCGCCAGCAGCGGAGACGTCACAGGGCCCCAGTACTTC.

The sample holds many counts of this clonotype. The gene calls are TRBV29-1 and TRBJ1-2; D not resolved. This CDR3 spans 12 amino acids. Germline V lookup: CDR1 SQVTM, CDR2 ANQGSEA. The V and J ends lost 3 bases and 5 bases respectively, with 10 bases between them. This CDR3 is CSVDLAGYGYTF. CDR3 bases: TGCAGCGTTGATTTGGCGGGTTATGGCTACACCTTC.

About this clonotype: A clone one base away is much larger, so this may be a read error. The chain joins TRBV12-3 or TRBV12-4 to TRBJ1-2; TRBD1 matches 8 bases. The CDR3 is made up of 15 amino acids. The DNA of the CDR3 is TGTGCCAGCAGTCGCCCCAACAGGGGGAGAGGGGGCTGCACCTTC. This codes for CASSRPNRGRGGCTF.

At least ten counts were recorded for this clonotype. The chain is built from TRBV19 and TRBJ2-5; TRBD2 matches at 10 bases. Germline lookup yields CDR1 LNHDA and CDR2 SQIVND (reference sequence). This CDR3 comprises 16 residues. V trimming: 4 bases; J trimming: 3 bases; junction bases outside the gene matches: 8. In DNA form, the CDR3 reads TGTGCCAGTAGTAATTTTAGGCTAGCGGGAGAAGAGACCCAGTACTTC. Amino acid sequence: CASSNFRLAGEETQYF.

The chain combines TRBV24-1 with TRBJ1-5; D not certain. Trimming pared 1 base from V and 3 bases from J, leaving 6 bases between. Germline loops: CDR1 KGHDR, CDR2 SFDVKD. This CDR3 is 14 amino acids long. CDR3 sequence: CATSDFAANQPQHF. The CDR3 bases are TGTGCCACCAGTGATTTTGCAGCCAATCAGCCCCAGCATTTT.

As regards this clonotype: The junction shows a germline mismatch at one end, possibly a read error. The V call is TRBV15, the J call TRBJ2-5; D unclear. CDR3 size: 11 residues. Germline assignment: CDR1 LNHNV and CDR2 YYDKDF (reference sequence). The CDR3 loop is CAASLRETQYF. CDR3 coding DNA: TGTGCCGCCAGCCTCCGGGAGACCCAGTACTTC.

This clonotype was counted at least ten times. The chain recombines TRBV9 with TRBJ2-2; D call uncertain. This CDR3 contains 18 residues. V shed 0 bases and J shed 1 base, with 16 bases lying between them. Germline V gene sequence: CDR1 SGDLS, CDR2 YYNGEE. CDR3 loop: CASSVAPSWNKNTGELFF. CDR3 nucleotides: TGTGCCAGCAGCGTAGCCCCGTCCTGGAATAAGAACACCGGGGAGCTGTTTTTT.

This chain uses TRBV5-1 with TRBJ2-2; TRBD1 matches 8 bases. In germline, CDR1 is SGHRS, CDR2 YFSETQ. The ends lost 2 bases at V and 6 bases at J; junction bases unmatched: 27. The CDR3 loop spans 22 amino acids. The CDR3 protein is CASSFPTGQGESLASRPGELFF. CDR3 nucleotide sequence: TGCGCCAGCAGCTTCCCCACCGGACAGGGAGAGTCCCTAGCCTCCCGGCCCGGGGAGCTGTTTTTT.

This clonotype has only a few counts. V gene TRBV19 combines with J gene TRBJ1-4, with TRBD1 matching 10 bases. CDR3 length equals 16 residues. Germline CDR1 is LNHDA and CDR2 is SQIVND (reference sequence). V gave up 6 bases and J gave up 5 bases; unmatched junction bases: 9. The CDR3 is CASSRTPGQGNEKLFF. For the CDR3, the DNA is TGTGCCAGTAGCCGAACCCCGGGACAGGGGAATGAAAAACTGTTTTTT.

This sequence joins TRBV7-3 and TRBJ2-5; the D is unclear. TRBJ2-1 explains the end of the DNA better; the J call may be wrong. The CDR3 consists of 15 residues. Germline CDR1 and CDR2: SGHTA and FQGTGA. The chain's CDR3 is CASSLSRLGEDEQFF. The CDR3 DNA reads as TGTGCCAGCAGCTTAAGCCGACTTGGAGAAGATGAGCAGTTCTTC.

Many counts were recorded for this clonotype. V gene TRBV9 combines with J gene TRBJ2-5; no firm D call. CDR1 is SGDLS and CDR2 is YYNGEE in the germline V gene. This CDR3 spans 15 amino acids. Between the trimmed V and J ends, which lost 0 bases and 2 bases, there was a span of 11 bases. CDR3 in amino acids: CASSVVPGEQETQYF. The CDR3 DNA follows: TGTGCCAGCAGCGTAGTGCCAGGAGAACAAGAGACCCAGTACTTC.

As to this clonotype: One end of the junction varies from germline; a read error may be responsible. The chain employs TRBV4-2 and TRBJ2-2; D is tentatively TRBD1 or TRBD2 (5 bases each). This CDR3 spans 16 amino acids. CDR1 and CDR2 from the germline V gene are LGHNA and YNFKEQ. CDR3 sequence: CASSQDNGIGTGALFF. In nucleotides, the CDR3 is TGTGCCAGCAGCCAAGATAACGGTATTGGCACCGGGGCGCTGTTTTTT.

Note on this clonotype: Likely a read error: the CDR3 ends without its conserved phenylalanine or tryptophan. This sequence joins TRBV25-1 and TRBJ1-1; a possible D gene is TRBD1 (5 bases). Trimming shortened V by 1 base and J by 4 bases, and 13 bases separated the two germline ends. Germline-derived CDR1 and CDR2 are MGHDK and SYGVNS. The length of the CDR3 is 15 residues. In DNA, the CDR3 is TGTGCCAGCAGTGAATCCGGGACGACGGGCACTGAAGCTTTCTCT. Its translation is CASSESGTTGTEAFS.

Of note for this clonotype: A read error may be the cause here, since a much bigger clone is one base away. This rearrangement joins TRBV5-1 to TRBJ2-2, with no clear D. The CDR3 sequence is 16 residues long. The germline CDR1 and CDR2 sequences are SGHRS and YFSETQ. The CDR3 protein is CAGSLNSMTNTGELFF. In DNA, the CDR3 is TGCGCCGGCAGCTTGAACTCAATGACGAACACCGGGGAGCTGTTTTTT. The complete variable domain, with remaining parts taken from reference TRBV5-1 and TRBJ2-2, reads KAGVTQTPRYLIKTRGQQVTLSCSPISGHRSVSWYQQTPGQGLQFLFEYFSETQRNKGNFPGRFSGRQFSNSRSEMNVSTLELGDSALYLCAGSLNSMTNTGELFFGEGSRLTVL.

In its sample, this clonotype was seen many times. The V gene is TRBV7-3, the J gene TRBJ2-5; D gene ambiguous. The CDR3 consists of 12 residues. Trimming left V 3 bases short and J 7 bases short, with 9 bases between. Germline assignment: CDR1 SGHTA and CDR2 FQGTGA. This chain's CDR3 is CASSLGDGTQYF. CDR3 in DNA: TGTGCCAGCAGCTTGGGCGACGGGACCCAGTACTTC. The entire variable domain, with the rest obtained from reference TRBV7-3 and TRBJ2-5, is as follows: GAGVSQTPSNKVTEKGKYVELRCDPISGHTALYWYRQSLGQGPEFLIYFQGTGAADDSGLPNDRFFAVRPEGSVSTLKIQRTERGDSAVYLCASSLGDGTQYFGPGTRLLVL.

The chain joins TRBV25-1 to TRBJ1-1, with D unresolved. V lost 6 bases and J 7 bases, leaving 18 bases between the germline ends. In germline, CDR1 is MGHDK, CDR2 SYGVNS. This CDR3 is 14 amino acids long. The CDR3 DNA sequence: TGTGCCAGCAGCCCAGTGACGGGTTACAATGAAGCTTTCTTT. Translation: CASSPVTGYNEAFF.